This T cell receptor beta chain is from a study of blood T cell repertoires in COVID-19. Across the study: Sites in the United States, Italy and Spain provided acute and convalescent COVID-19 samples.

In germline, CDR1 is GTSNPN, CDR2 SVGIG (reference sequence). With 4 bases clipped from V and 1 base from J, the junction kept 6 bases outside the gene matches. The CDR3 is 15 amino acids. All enrollees were about 18 to 95 years old and from approximately 25 US areas. Per the original methods: How many nucleated cells were present was estimated from reference gene primer amplification. Sequencing was performed with immunoSEQ multiplex PCR; in TCRdb, only in-frame clones are kept and a portion is missing. V and J calls and clone size are as listed in that table; D and trimming were resolved from the DNA. This sample has 200,000 to 250,000 clones, with about 85% found just once.

J is TRBJ2-3 and V is TRBV30; 9 bases match TRBD2. The clonotype originates from a man aged 35-49 years who had recovered from COVID-19. The sequenced material came from PBMCs or T cells enriched from blood (not recorded which). CDR3 loop: CAWTKGLAGTDTQYF. The CDR3 DNA reads TGTGCCTGGACCAAGGGACTAGCAGGCACAGATACGCAGTATTTT.